The 14 T cell receptor beta chains below were found in one sample sequenced in a study of identical twins. TCRdb re-analysed the 5' RACE reads in MiXCR, keeping a single row per CDR3 protein. The table lists some 1,700,000 distinct CDR3 sequences, around 33% of them singletons. Sequencing was performed on cord blood. The source of these receptors is a newborn girl in good health.

The chain uses TRBV6-5 and TRBJ2-1; 9 nucleotides line up with TRBD2. The germline V gene encodes CDR1 MNHEY and CDR2 SVGAGI. The ends lost 6 bases at V and 5 bases at J; junction bases unmatched: 5. This CDR3 is 14 amino acids long. The CDR3: CASSGLASHNEQFF. The CDR3 DNA is TGTGCCAGCAGCGGACTAGCGAGCCACAATGAGCAGTTCTTC.

The J gene is TRBJ2-3, the V gene TRBV28, with 7 bases identical to TRBD1. V shed 3 bases and J 1 base; nucleotides not matched to a gene: 7. The V gene's germline CDR1 is MDHEN and CDR2 SYDVKM. This CDR3 has 16 residues. The CDR3 DNA reads TGTGCCAGCAGTTTCCCGAGACAGGGTGGCACAGATACGCAGTATTTT. This gives the protein CASSFPRQGGTDTQYF.

This chain uses TRBV27 with TRBJ2-7; TRBD2 is a possible D gene (5 bases). The CDR3 totals 16 residues. Germline V lookup: CDR1 MNHEY, CDR2 SMNVEV (reference sequence). Trimming left V 2 bases short and J 3 bases short, with 17 bases between. The CDR3 region has the DNA TGTGCCAGCAGTTTAACAGAAAGCGGTCTGGGCTACGAGCAGTACTTC. This gives the protein CASSLTESGLGYEQYF.

There are a few counts of this clonotype. The CDR3 bases are TGCAGTGCTAGAGGCCACTTTACGGCAGATACGCAGTATTTT. Encoded protein: CSARGHFTADTQYF. This chain links TRBV20-1 with TRBJ2-3; D unresolved. This CDR3 contains 14 residues. Trimming cost V 1 base and J 4 bases, with 12 bases left between them. Germline loops: CDR1 DFQATT, CDR2 SNEGSKA (reference sequence).

In DNA, the CDR3 is TGTGCCAGCAGCTTAGAGACTCGGACGCAGTTCTTC. This gives the protein CASSLETRTQFF. The rearrangement links TRBV7-2 to TRBJ2-1; D is unclear. Germline V lookup: CDR1 SGHTA, CDR2 FQGNSA. Trimming took 1 base from V and 12 from J, leaving 10 bases between them. This CDR3 comprises 12 residues.

This clonotype was seen a single time. The chain is built from TRBV3-1 and TRBJ2-7, with D unclear. The CDR3 is made up of 14 amino acids. Germline V gives CDR1 LGHDT, CDR2 YNNKEL (reference sequence). Deletions cut 0 bases from V and 3 bases from J, with 9 bases between. The CDR3 nucleotides are TGTGCCAGCAGCCAAGATAAGGCAAACTACGAGCAGTACTTC. Translated, it gives CASSQDKANYEQYF.

This clonotype was recorded at least ten times. The chain carries TRBV29-1 and TRBJ1-2, with 7 bases lining up with TRBD1. This CDR3 comprises 14 residues. The V segment lost 1 base and the J segment 0 bases; nucleotides outside the gene matches: 2. CDR1 and CDR2 from the germline V gene are SQVTM and ANQGSEA. The CDR3 sequence is CSVEAGGANYGYTF. CDR3 nucleotides: TGCAGCGTTGAAGCAGGGGGAGCTAACTATGGCTACACCTTC.

This chain links TRBV20-1 with TRBJ1-4; D is perhaps TRBD1 (5 bases). The germline gives CDR1 DFQATT, CDR2 SNEGSKA (reference sequence). There are 14 residues in the CDR3. The V gene lost 3 bases and the J gene lost 8 bases, with 16 bases spanning the gap. CDR3 sequence (DNA): TGCAGTGCTAGGGGAGGCCCGGGGGGGGAAAAACTGTTTTTT. Its translation: CSARGGPGGEKLFF.

The CDR3 DNA reads TGTGCCAGCAGCGAAAAGGTGGAGCAGTACTTC. Encoded protein: CASSEKVEQYF. This sequence joins TRBV25-1 and TRBJ2-7; D unclear. The CDR3 has 11 residues. Trimming cost V 6 bases and J 7 bases, with 10 bases left between them. Germline V CDR1 and CDR2: MGHDK, SYGVNS.

This clonotype occurred a few times. The chain combines TRBV6-5 with TRBJ2-5, with 8 bases fitting TRBD2. This CDR3 is 17 amino acids long. CDR1 MNHEY and CDR2 SVGAGI come from the germline V gene. J was trimmed by 4 bases and V by 2 bases; bases with no gene match: 12. The CDR3 DNA reads TGTGCCAGCAGTTACCGGGGGCGGGGCGGGAGGACAGAGACCCAGTACTTC. It encodes CASSYRGRGGRTETQYF.

J is TRBJ2-3 and V is TRBV6-2 or TRBV6-3, with 8 bases aligning to TRBD1. V lost 8 bases, J lost 1 base, and 8 bases stayed unmatched. The V gene's germline CDR1 is MNHEY and CDR2 SVGEGT. The CDR3 length is 15 residues. The CDR3 bases are TGTGCCAGCGGCCTGACAGGGGTGCGCACAGATACGCAGTATTTT. Protein product: CASGLTGVRTDTQYF.

This clonotype was seen a few times. The chain recombines TRBV20-1 with TRBJ1-5; unclear D gene. From germline, CDR1 is DFQATT and CDR2 SNEGSKA (reference sequence). The CDR3 runs to 12 residues. The V end lost 3 bases, the J end lost 4 bases, and 7 bases lay between the germline ends. CDR3 DNA: TGCAGTGCTAGCAGTCCTAATCAGCCCCAGCATTTT. Translated: CSASSPNQPQHF.

The V call is TRBV27, the J call TRBJ1-5; 7 bases fit TRBD1. V lost 6 bases and J lost 0; bases outside the gene matches: 17. Germline values: CDR1 MNHEY, CDR2 SMNVEV (reference sequence). The CDR3 has 19 residues. The CDR3 bases are TGTGCCAGCAGCTCCATCGCCGGGACAGCCCGGGTTAGCAATCAGCCCCAGCATTTT. Translating it yields CASSSIAGTARVSNQPQHF.

The sample holds a few counts of this clonotype. The chain recombines TRBV20-1 with TRBJ1-4; weak D call: TRBD1 (5 bases). Germline V CDR1 and CDR2: DFQATT, SNEGSKA (reference sequence). Trimming took 1 base from V and 4 from J, leaving 13 bases between them. This CDR3 has 15 amino acids. The CDR3 coding sequence is TGCAGTGCTAGAGTCGGGGCGGCTAATAATGAAAAACTGTTTTTT. This encodes CSARVGAANNEKLFF.